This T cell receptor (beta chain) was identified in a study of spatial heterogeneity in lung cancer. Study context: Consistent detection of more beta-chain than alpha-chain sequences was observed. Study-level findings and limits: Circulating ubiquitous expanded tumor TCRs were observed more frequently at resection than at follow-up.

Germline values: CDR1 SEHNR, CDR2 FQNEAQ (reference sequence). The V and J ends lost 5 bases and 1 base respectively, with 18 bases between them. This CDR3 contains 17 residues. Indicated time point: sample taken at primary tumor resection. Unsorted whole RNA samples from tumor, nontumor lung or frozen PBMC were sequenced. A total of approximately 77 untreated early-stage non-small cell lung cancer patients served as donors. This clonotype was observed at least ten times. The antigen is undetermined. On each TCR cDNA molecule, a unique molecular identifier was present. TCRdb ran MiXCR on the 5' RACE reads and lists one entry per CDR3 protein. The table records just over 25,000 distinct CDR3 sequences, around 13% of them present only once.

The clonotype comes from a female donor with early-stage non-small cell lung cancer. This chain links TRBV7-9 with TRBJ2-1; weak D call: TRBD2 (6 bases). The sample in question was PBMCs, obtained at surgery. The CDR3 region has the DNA TGTGCCAGCAGCCATAGGGACCACGGGGGTTCCTACAATGAGCAGTTCTTC. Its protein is CASSHRDHGGSYNEQFF.